This entry lists 32 T cell receptor beta chains sequenced from one sample in a study of T cells expressing NK-cell markers. TCRdb re-analyzed the 5' RACE reads; it lists each CDR3 protein once, without DNA. This sample's table has roughly 160,000 distinct CDR3 sequences. The source material was blood T cells: a sorted CD56 or NKG2C T cell subset, CD4+ or CD8+ T cells, or bulk PBMC T cells (not recorded which). These receptors all stem from a man aged 18 to 70 in good health.

The chain couples TRBV12-3 or TRBV12-4 to TRBJ2-2; as DNA is missing, the TRBD1 call by TCRdb cannot be tested. The CDR3 runs 16 residues. The CDR3 protein is CASSPGTGRNTGELFF.

V is TRBV23-1 and J is TRBJ1-5. TRBV23-1 is noted as an ORF with a role that remains uncertain. This CDR3 is 15 amino acids long. CDR3 sequence reads: CASSPGGGGNQPQHF.

The chain has TRBV20-1 and TRBJ2-7; TCRdb names TRBD1, which stays unverified in the absence of DNA. The CDR3 loop spans 14 amino acids. Germline CDR1 is DFQATT and CDR2 is SNEGSKA (reference sequence). CDR3 residues: CSLRRQGAGYEQYF.

The chain joins TRBV19 to TRBJ1-5; lacking DNA, the TRBD1 call made by TCRdb goes unchecked. The CDR3 sequence is 13 residues long. Germline V gene sequence: CDR1 LNHDA, CDR2 SQIVND (reference sequence). CDR3: CASSMGGRQPQHF.

The chain couples TRBV7-8 to TRBJ1-6. The CDR3 length is 12 residues. Germline CDR1 and CDR2: SGHVS and FQNEAQ. The CDR3 loop reads CASSGNNSPLHF.

The chain uses TRBV19 and TRBJ1-1; TCRdb gives TRBD1 as the D gene, but with no DNA this cannot be confirmed. The germline V gene encodes CDR1 LNHDA and CDR2 SQIVND (reference sequence). The CDR3 covers 14 residues. This CDR3 is CASSIGRGYTEAFF.

The chain employs TRBV7-9 and TRBJ1-6. CDR3 length: 14 amino acids. Germline CDR1 SEHNR, CDR2 FQNEAQ (reference sequence). The CDR3 loop is CASSLEANNSPLHF.

The V and J genes are TRBV11-2 and TRBJ2-5; TCRdb's D call, TRBD2, is unchecked because there is no DNA. Per germline, CDR1 SGHAT and CDR2 FQNNGV. CDR3 length equals 18 residues. CDR3: CASSLGLEAETYQETQYF.

The chain links TRBV27 to TRBJ1-2. The CDR3 totals 14 residues. CDR1 is MNHEY, CDR2 SMNVEV, per germline (reference sequence). The CDR3 is CASRVGYGTYGYTF.

This chain links TRBV27 with TRBJ2-7; lacking DNA, the TRBD1 call made by TCRdb goes unchecked. Germline V gene lookup returns CDR1 MNHEY and CDR2 SMNVEV (reference sequence). The CDR3 runs 14 residues. The CDR3: CASSPGTIEFEQYF.

The CDR3: CASSPVGERGGLDMQYF. The V gene is TRBV13, the J gene TRBJ2-3; TCRdb's D call, TRBD2, is unchecked because there is no DNA. The CDR3 sequence is 17 residues long. CDR1 is PRHDT, CDR2 FYEKMQ, per germline (reference sequence).

This chain joins TRBV29-1 and TRBJ1-1; the TCRdb D gene call, TRBD1, has no DNA to confirm it. CDR3 length: 15 amino acids. Germline V gene sequence: CDR1 SQVTM, CDR2 ANQGSEA. This CDR3 reads CSVEGSSTGATEAFF.

This chain joins TRBV7-9 and TRBJ2-2; the D call from TCRdb, TRBD1, cannot be confirmed without DNA. This CDR3 spans 16 amino acids. Germline values: CDR1 SEHNR, CDR2 FQNEAQ (reference sequence). The CDR3 is CASSSTEVANTGELFF.

The genes are TRBV6-5 and TRBJ2-5. CDR1 MNHEY and CDR2 SVGAGI come from the germline V gene. The CDR3 is 16 amino acids. The CDR3 region is CASSYSTGPIQETQYF.

The chain couples TRBV21-1 to TRBJ2-1; no DNA is available, so the TRBD1 call from TCRdb remains unchecked. TRBV21-1 counts as a pseudogene. There are 16 residues in the CDR3. The CDR3 sequence is CASSKNGQGTYNEQFF.

The chain is built from TRBV7-3 and TRBJ2-5; TCRdb proposes TRBD2, but this gene call is untestable without DNA. This CDR3 spans 15 amino acids. CDR1 and CDR2 (germline): SGHTA, FQGTGA. The CDR3 protein is CASSTSGGRGETQYF.

The chain carries TRBV27 and TRBJ2-7; TCRdb returns TRBD1, unconfirmable since there is no DNA. Germline V gene data show CDR1 as MNHEY and CDR2 as SMNVEV (reference sequence). The CDR3 sequence is 14 residues long. The CDR3 loop is CASSLGTQAYEQYF.

The V and J genes are TRBV4-1 and TRBJ2-1. This CDR3 comprises 16 residues. The germline CDR1 and CDR2 sequences are MGHRA and YSYEKL. The CDR3 is CASSQDSGYYGNEQFF.

The chain carries TRBV27 and TRBJ1-6. Germline lookup yields CDR1 MNHEY and CDR2 SMNVEV (reference sequence). The CDR3 length is 14 residues. The CDR3 protein is CASTTGTSGSPLHF.

The CDR3 here is CASTSGESTDTQYF. This chain uses TRBV2 with TRBJ2-3; TCRdb's D gene call, TRBD2, goes unchecked for lack of DNA. Germline V lookup: CDR1 SNHLY, CDR2 FYNNEI. This CDR3 region has 14 residues.

The chain links TRBV3-1 to TRBJ1-2. Looked up from germline, CDR1 is LGHDT and CDR2 is YNNKEL (reference sequence). CDR3 length: 13 residues. Here the CDR3 reads CASSSRGVAGYTF.

This chain uses TRBV5-6 with TRBJ2-4; TCRdb selects TRBD1, and the lack of DNA leaves this call unchecked. The CDR3 contains 14 residues. Germline CDR1 is SGHDT and CDR2 is YYEEEE. CDR3 region: CASSWSGRTNIQYF.

The chain carries TRBV9 and TRBJ2-5; there is no DNA to check the TCRdb D call of TRBD2. The CDR3 spans 16 residues. In germline, CDR1 is SGDLS, CDR2 YYNGEE. CDR3 protein: CASSVAGRGALETQYF.

The chain is built from TRBV6-1 and TRBJ2-1; the D gene TCRdb calls, TRBD1, cannot be checked with no DNA. The CDR3 is made up of 12 amino acids. CDR1 MNHNS and CDR2 SASEGT come from the germline V gene. CDR3: CAGQGAYNEQFF.

The chain uses TRBV7-8 and TRBJ2-1; TCRdb lists TRBD1, though no DNA is available to test this call. Germline CDR1 reads SGHVS; CDR2 reads FQNEAQ. This CDR3 region has 14 residues. The CDR3 here is CASSSPGLGDEQFF.

The chain links TRBV5-6 to TRBJ2-7. There are 13 residues in the CDR3. CDR1 and CDR2 from the germline V gene are SGHDT and YYEEEE. The CDR3 reads CASSFDTNYEQYF.

The chain joins TRBV7-3 to TRBJ2-5; the TRBD2 assignment by TCRdb is unverifiable without DNA. This CDR3 is built from 14 residues. Germline assignment: CDR1 SGHTA and CDR2 FQGTGA. The CDR3 loop reads CASSPAGGQETQYF.

This chain connects TRBV18 to TRBJ2-2. The V gene's germline CDR1 is KGHSH and CDR2 LQKENI. The CDR3 has 17 amino acids. The CDR3: CASSPLIVQARTGELFF.

The chain is built from TRBV7-8 and TRBJ1-1; TCRdb's D gene call, TRBD1, goes unchecked for lack of DNA. Germline V lookup: CDR1 SGHVS, CDR2 FQNEAQ. This CDR3 is 14 amino acids long. This chain's CDR3 is CASSRDRGNTEAFF.

V and J are TRBV12-3 or TRBV12-4 and TRBJ2-4; checking the TCRdb D call of TRBD2 is not possible without DNA. The CDR3 is made up of 16 amino acids. The CDR3 loop is CASSFWGGGLENIQYF.

The CDR3 loop reads CATSEEGTGRYYEQYF. J is TRBJ2-7 and V is TRBV15; checking the TCRdb D call of TRBD1 is not possible without DNA. There are 16 residues in the CDR3. CDR1 LNHNV and CDR2 YYDKDF come from the germline V gene (reference sequence).

The chain carries TRBV20-1 and TRBJ2-7; TCRdb's D gene call, TRBD2, goes unchecked for lack of DNA. This CDR3 region has 15 residues. Germline CDR1 reads DFQATT; CDR2 reads SNEGSKA (reference sequence). The CDR3 region is CSASLAWGTNYEQYF.